This entry lists 19 T cell receptor beta chains sequenced from one sample in a study of blood T cell repertoires in COVID-19. Sequencing was performed with immunoSEQ multiplex PCR; in TCRdb, only in-frame clones are kept and a portion is missing. The repertoire holds roughly 220,000 clones, with just over 85% as singletons. What was sequenced was PBMCs or T cells enriched from blood (not recorded which). These receptors were obtained from a woman in her forties or fifties with acute COVID-19.

This clone was detected ten times or more. The chain carries TRBV28 and TRBJ2-1; 7 bases agree with TRBD1. This CDR3 is built from 15 residues. The trim removed 5 bases at V and 12 bases at J, leaving 16 bases unmatched. Germline CDR1 is MDHEN and CDR2 is SYDVKM. CDR3 in DNA: TGTGCCAGCAGTCTGAGTACAGGGGAAGTAATAGGGCAGTTCTTC. Translating gives CASSLSTGEVIGQFF.

The chain joins TRBV27 to TRBJ1-4; possible D gene TRBD1, 6 bases. V lost 6 bases to trimming and J lost 5 bases, with 13 bases between them. This CDR3 is 14 amino acids long. Germline CDR1 is MNHEY and CDR2 is SMNVEV (reference sequence). CDR3 in DNA: TGTGCCAGCAGCTCCGGGGGGACAAATGAAAAACTGTTTTTT. This encodes CASSSGGTNEKLFF.

The chain is built from TRBV9 and TRBJ2-3, with 7 bases matching TRBD2. V was pared by 1 base and J by 1 base, with 6 bases of the junction left unmatched. Germline V gene lookup returns CDR1 SGDLS and CDR2 YYNGEE. The CDR3 is made up of 16 amino acids. The CDR3 DNA sequence: TGTGCCAGCAGCGTATTTGCTAGCGGTGGCACAGATACGCAGTATTTT. Its translation: CASSVFASGGTDTQYF.

This sequence joins TRBV7-9 and TRBJ2-1, with 8 bases that match TRBD1. In germline, CDR1 is SEHNR, CDR2 FQNEAQ (reference sequence). CDR3 size: 15 residues. V was clipped by 6 bases and J by 7 bases; unmatched bases: 11. CDR3: CASRHGQGLGNEQFF. The CDR3 nucleotides are TGTGCCAGCAGACACGGACAGGGTTTGGGGAATGAGCAGTTCTTC.

The genes are TRBV28 and TRBJ2-5; a weak D match, TRBD2 (6 bases). The CDR3 contains 13 residues. The ends were cut back, 2 bases at V and 4 bases at J, with 8 bases in the middle. Germline V gene data show CDR1 as MDHEN and CDR2 as SYDVKM. The CDR3 DNA reads as TGTGCCAGCAGTTTAGCGGGAACAGAGACCCAGTACTTC. Protein product: CASSLAGTETQYF.

Here the CDR3 DNA reads TGTGCCAGCAGTTACTCTGGGGGGGGTAGTGAAAAACTGTTTTTT. Translation: CASSYSGGGSEKLFF. The chain recombines TRBV6-5 with TRBJ1-4; D perhaps matches TRBD1 (5 bases). This CDR3 region has 15 residues. The V end lost 0 bases, the J end lost 7 bases, and 12 bases lay between the germline ends. Germline lookup yields CDR1 MNHEY and CDR2 SVGAGI.

The chain combines TRBV13 with TRBJ2-7; D is undetermined. Germline V gene sequence: CDR1 PRHDT, CDR2 FYEKMQ (reference sequence). CDR3 length: 14 residues. V was clipped by 4 bases and J by 0 bases, with 10 bases between them. DNA of the CDR3: TGTGCCAGCAGCTATCACACCAACTCCTACGAGCAGTACTTC. Protein sequence: CASSYHTNSYEQYF. Together with reference TRBV13 and TRBJ2-7, the CDR3 gives the full variable domain: AAGVIQSPRHLIKEKRETATLKCYPIPRHDTVYWYQQGPGQDPQFLISFYEKMQSDKGSIPDRFSAQQFSDYHSELNMSSLELGDSALYFCASSYHTNSYEQYFGPGTRLTVT.

This clone was detected a few times. This chain joins TRBV27 and TRBJ2-1; TRBD2 matches at 12 bases. J gave up 15 bases and V 0 bases, and 3 bases lay outside the gene matches. This CDR3 comprises 13 residues. Germline CDR1 MNHEY, CDR2 SMNVEV (reference sequence). The CDR3, as DNA: TGTGCCAGCAGTTTATCGACTAGCGGGAGTCGGTTCTTC. Its translation: CASSLSTSGSRFF.

CDR3: CASSQDLAGSSYNEQFF. CDR3 bases: TGTGCCAGCAGCCAAGATCTGGCGGGGAGCTCCTACAATGAGCAGTTCTTC. The chain links TRBV4-2 to TRBJ2-1; a possible D gene is TRBD2 (6 bases). Trimming stripped 0 bases from V and 0 bases from J, with 12 bases between. The CDR3 runs to 17 residues. In germline, CDR1 is LGHNA, CDR2 YNFKEQ.

V gene TRBV25-1 combines with J gene TRBJ2-5; 8 bases map to TRBD1. Germline V CDR1 and CDR2: MGHDK, SYGVNS. This CDR3 is built from 15 residues. The V gene end was trimmed by 1 base and the J gene end by 5 bases; junction bases not matched to a gene: 6. CDR3 nucleotide sequence: TGTGCCAGCAGTGAATTAGGGACAGGTCGGGAGACCCAGTACTTC. Translated: CASSELGTGRETQYF.

The chain uses TRBV6-5 and TRBJ2-7, with 7 bases that match TRBD2. Germline V CDR1 and CDR2: MNHEY, SVGAGI. The length of the CDR3 is 15 residues. Germline trimming cut 4 bases from V and 2 bases from J; bases unmatched to any gene: 8. CDR3 DNA sequence: TGTGCCAGCAGTTTGGTAGCGGGTATTACCTACGAGCAGTACTTC. This codes for CASSLVAGITYEQYF.

This clone has just a few counts. The DNA of the CDR3 is TGCGCCAGCAGCCCAGTAGACACGGTCGGCGAGCAGTACTTC. The encoded protein is CASSPVDTVGEQYF. V is TRBV5-1 and J is TRBJ2-7, with D uncertain. The germline V and J ends were trimmed by 4 bases and 6 bases, with 17 bases remaining between them. The germline CDR1 and CDR2 sequences are SGHRS and YFSETQ. The CDR3 has 14 residues.

The chain couples TRBV9 to TRBJ2-1, with TRBD2 matching 11 bases. Germline-derived CDR1 and CDR2 are SGDLS and YYNGEE. The CDR3 sequence is 18 residues long. V trimming: 0 bases; J trimming: 1 base; junction bases outside the gene matches: 6. The CDR3 reads CASSVGSSGRTSYNEQFF. In DNA, the CDR3 is TGTGCCAGCAGCGTAGGTTCTAGCGGGAGGACGTCCTACAATGAGCAGTTCTTC.

The J gene is TRBJ1-4, the V gene TRBV11-2, with a weak D call TRBD1 (6 bases). In germline, CDR1 is SGHAT, CDR2 FQNNGV. Trimming took off 8 bases at V and 6 bases at J, with 13 bases between the two ends. This CDR3 is 13 amino acids long. The CDR3: CASQTGDYEKLFF. DNA for the CDR3: TGTGCCAGCCAGACAGGAGATTATGAAAAACTGTTTTTT.

V and J are TRBV6-2 or TRBV6-3 and TRBJ2-7; 9 bases are a match to TRBD2. Germline values: CDR1 MNHEY, CDR2 SVGEGT. The V gene end was trimmed by 2 bases and the J gene end by 2 bases; junction bases not matched to a gene: 7. The CDR3 totals 16 residues. CDR3 coding DNA: TGTGCCAGCAGTTACGCGGCAGCGGGAGGTCCCTACGAGCAGTACTTC. It yields the protein CASSYAAAGGPYEQYF.

The chain is built from TRBV16 and TRBJ1-5; tentative D call: TRBD1 (5 bases). Germline CDR1 reads KGHSY; CDR2 reads FQNENV. V was cut by 4 bases and J by 6 bases, with 10 bases left in between. The CDR3 contains 13 residues. CDR3 amino acids: CASSLKGLQPQHF. The DNA for the CDR3 is TGTGCCAGCAGCCTCAAGGGACTTCAGCCCCAGCATTTT.

The chain combines TRBV28 with TRBJ2-1; maybe TRBD2 (6 bases). Between the trimmed V and J ends, which lost 8 bases and 0 bases, there was a span of 8 bases. The germline gives CDR1 MDHEN, CDR2 SYDVKM. This CDR3 comprises 13 residues. The DNA for the CDR3 is TGTGCCAGCCAGCGGGCCTCCTACAATGAGCAGTTCTTC. This translates into CASQRASYNEQFF.

This chain links TRBV2 with TRBJ2-5; perhaps TRBD1 as D (5 bases). The CDR3 covers 13 residues. Per the germline V gene, CDR1 is SNHLY and CDR2 is FYNNEI. V was pared by 10 bases and J by 0 bases, with 12 bases between. Here the CDR3 reads CAILAGYQETQYF. For the CDR3, the DNA is TGTGCCATTTTGGCAGGGTACCAAGAGACCCAGTACTTC. Supplemented by reference TRBV2 and TRBJ2-5, the full variable domain reads EPEVTQTPSHQVTQMGQEVILRCVPISNHLYFYWYRQILGQKVEFLVSFYNNEISEKSEIFDDQFSVERPDGSNFTLKIRSTKLEDSAMYFCAILAGYQETQYFGPGTRLLVL.

The count of this clone is one. V gene TRBV2 combines with J gene TRBJ2-1; D might be TRBD1 (6 bases). Deletions cut 6 bases from V and 13 bases from J, with 22 bases between. Germline assignment: CDR1 SNHLY and CDR2 FYNNEI. The CDR3 contains 14 residues. CDR3 nucleotide sequence: TGTGCCAGCAGGACCGCGACAGGAGCCTCCCCACAGTTCTTC. Encoded protein: CASRTATGASPQFF.